This TCR beta chain was retrieved from a study of cytomegalovirus exposure and HLA in healthy donors. As for the study in general: From HLA-typed donors, an early data release held roughly 80 million unique TCRs. Caucasian-associated ancestry cluster membership applied to approximately 80% of over 350 genotyped donors. Study-wide points: HLA alleles were associated with fewer than 20,000 TCR beta sequences in a later analysis at 0.05 false discovery rate. The authors excluded some V segments, including TRBV6-2 and TRBV6-3, as indistinguishable.

In the case of this clone: Its antigen is not known.

This CDR3 has 14 residues. V lost 6 bases and J lost 2, with 14 bases in between. The germline gives CDR1 SGHTA, CDR2 FQGNSA. With 60 Vbeta and 13 Jbeta primers, the PCR was carried out. Sequenced by immunoSEQ multiplex PCR; TCRdb stores in-frame clones only, minus some. Among about 120,000 clones, roughly 86% were seen once, and the ten largest hold around 2%. This clonotype was obtained from a man aged 18 to 30 in good health and CMV-seronegative. This sequence joins TRBV7-2 and TRBJ2-7; a possible D gene is TRBD2 (5 bases). Sequenced sample: PBMCs. The CDR3 bases are TGTGCCAGCAGTCATCAGCGGAACACCTACGAGCAGTACTTC. Translation gives CASSHQRNTYEQYF.